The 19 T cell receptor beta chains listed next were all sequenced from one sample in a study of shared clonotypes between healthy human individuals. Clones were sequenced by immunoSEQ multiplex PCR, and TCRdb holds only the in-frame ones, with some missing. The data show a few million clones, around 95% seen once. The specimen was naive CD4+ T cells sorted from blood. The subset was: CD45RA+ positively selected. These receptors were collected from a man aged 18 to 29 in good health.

CDR3 protein: CASSLPSTFARGSNQPQHF. The CDR3 DNA reads as TGTGCCAGCAGTTTACCCTCTACCTTCGCCAGGGGTAGCAATCAGCCCCAGCATTTT. This chain joins TRBV28 and TRBJ1-5; D might be TRBD1 (6 bases). The germline gives CDR1 MDHEN, CDR2 SYDVKM. The CDR3 is 19 residues long. Trimming shortened V by 2 bases and J by 0 bases, and 20 bases separated the two germline ends.

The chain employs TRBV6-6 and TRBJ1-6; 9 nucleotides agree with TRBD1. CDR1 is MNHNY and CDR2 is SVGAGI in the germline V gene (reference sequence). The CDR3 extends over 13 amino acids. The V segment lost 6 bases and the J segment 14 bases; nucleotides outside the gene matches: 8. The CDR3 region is CASRQGQGSTLHF. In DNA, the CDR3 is TGTGCCAGCAGGCAGGGACAGGGATCAACCCTCCACTTT.

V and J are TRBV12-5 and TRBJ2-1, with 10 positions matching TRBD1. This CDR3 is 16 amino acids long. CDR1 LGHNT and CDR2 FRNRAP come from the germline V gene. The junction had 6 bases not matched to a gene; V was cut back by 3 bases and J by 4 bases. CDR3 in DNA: TGTGCTAGTGGTTTAACCGGGACAGGGGAATACAATGAGCAGTTCTTC. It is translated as CASGLTGTGEYNEQFF.

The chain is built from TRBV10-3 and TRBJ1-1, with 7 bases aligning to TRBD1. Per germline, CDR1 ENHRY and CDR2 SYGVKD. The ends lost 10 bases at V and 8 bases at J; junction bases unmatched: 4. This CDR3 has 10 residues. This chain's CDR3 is CASGTAEAFF. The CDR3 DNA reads TGTGCCAGCGGGACAGCAGAAGCTTTCTTT.

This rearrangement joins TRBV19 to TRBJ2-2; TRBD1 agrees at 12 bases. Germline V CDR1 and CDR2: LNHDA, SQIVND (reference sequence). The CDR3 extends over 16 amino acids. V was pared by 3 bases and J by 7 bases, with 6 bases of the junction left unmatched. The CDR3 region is CASSIAGTGGSGELFF. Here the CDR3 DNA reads TGTGCCAGTAGTATTGCCGGGACAGGGGGCAGCGGGGAGCTGTTTTTT.

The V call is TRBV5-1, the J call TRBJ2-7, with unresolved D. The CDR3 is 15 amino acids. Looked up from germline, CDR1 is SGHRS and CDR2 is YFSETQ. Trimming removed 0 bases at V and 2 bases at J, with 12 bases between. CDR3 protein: CASSLGAAGTYEQYF. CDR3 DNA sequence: TGCGCCAGCAGCTTGGGGGCTGCAGGCACCTACGAGCAGTACTTC. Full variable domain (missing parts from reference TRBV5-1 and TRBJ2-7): KAGVTQTPRYLIKTRGQQVTLSCSPISGHRSVSWYQQTPGQGLQFLFEYFSETQRNKGNFPGRFSGRQFSNSRSEMNVSTLELGDSALYLCASSLGAAGTYEQYFGPGTRLTVT.

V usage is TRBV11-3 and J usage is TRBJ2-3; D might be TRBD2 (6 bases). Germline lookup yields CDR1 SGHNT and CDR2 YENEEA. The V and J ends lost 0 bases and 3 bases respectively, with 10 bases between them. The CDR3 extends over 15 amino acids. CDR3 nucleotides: TGTGCCAGCAGCTTAGAAGCGACTAGAACAGATACGCAGTATTTT. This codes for CASSLEATRTDTQYF. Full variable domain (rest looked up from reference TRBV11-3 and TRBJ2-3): EAGVVQSPRYKIIEKKQPVAFWCNPISGHNTLYWYLQNLGQGPELLIRYENEEAVDDSQLPKDRFSAERLKGVDSTLKIQPAELGDSAVYLCASSLEATRTDTQYFGPGTRLTVL.

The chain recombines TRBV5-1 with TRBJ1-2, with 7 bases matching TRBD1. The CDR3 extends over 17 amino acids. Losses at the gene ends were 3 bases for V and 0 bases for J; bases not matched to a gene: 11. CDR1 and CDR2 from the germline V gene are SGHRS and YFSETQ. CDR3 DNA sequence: TGCGCCAGCAGCTACGGGACAGTTGTTGTTGCTAACTATGGCTACACCTTC. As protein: CASSYGTVVVANYGYTF.

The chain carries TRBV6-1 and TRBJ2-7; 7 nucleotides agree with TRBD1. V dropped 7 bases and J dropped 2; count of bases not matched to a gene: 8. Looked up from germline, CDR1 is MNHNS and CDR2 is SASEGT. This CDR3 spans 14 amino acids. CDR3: CASTLGTVTYEQYF. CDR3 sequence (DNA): TGTGCCAGCACCCTAGGGACAGTTACCTACGAGCAGTACTTC.

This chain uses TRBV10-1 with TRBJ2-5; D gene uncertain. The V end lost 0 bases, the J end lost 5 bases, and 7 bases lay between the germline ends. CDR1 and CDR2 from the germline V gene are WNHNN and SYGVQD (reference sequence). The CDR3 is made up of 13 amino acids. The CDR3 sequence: CASSESSLETQYF. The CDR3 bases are TGCGCCAGCAGTGAGTCGTCTCTCGAGACCCAGTACTTC.

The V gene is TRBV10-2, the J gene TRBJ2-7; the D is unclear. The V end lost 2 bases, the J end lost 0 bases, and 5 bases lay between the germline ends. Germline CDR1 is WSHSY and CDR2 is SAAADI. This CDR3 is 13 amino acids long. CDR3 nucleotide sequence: TGCGCCAGCAGTGAGACATCCTCCTACGAGCAGTACTTC. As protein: CASSETSSYEQYF.

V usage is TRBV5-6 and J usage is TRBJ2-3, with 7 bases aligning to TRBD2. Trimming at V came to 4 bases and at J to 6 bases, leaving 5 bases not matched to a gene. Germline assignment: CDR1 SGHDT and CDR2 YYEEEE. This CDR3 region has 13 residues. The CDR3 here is CASSAGALDTQYF. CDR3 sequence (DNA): TGTGCCAGCAGCGCGGGAGCGTTGGATACGCAGTATTTT.

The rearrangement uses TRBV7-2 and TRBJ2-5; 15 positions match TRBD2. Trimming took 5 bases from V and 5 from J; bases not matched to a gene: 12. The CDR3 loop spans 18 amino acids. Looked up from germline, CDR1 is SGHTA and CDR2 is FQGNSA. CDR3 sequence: CASSPGLAGGPREETQYF. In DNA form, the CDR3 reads TGTGCCAGCAGCCCCGGACTAGCGGGAGGGCCGAGGGAGGAGACCCAGTACTTC.

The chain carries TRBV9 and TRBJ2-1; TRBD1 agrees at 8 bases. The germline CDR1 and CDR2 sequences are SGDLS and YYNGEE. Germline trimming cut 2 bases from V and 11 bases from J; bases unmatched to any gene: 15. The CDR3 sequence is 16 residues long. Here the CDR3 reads CASSVYQGAGPEKQFF. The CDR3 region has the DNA TGTGCCAGCAGCGTTTATCAGGGGGCCGGGCCGGAGAAGCAGTTCTTC. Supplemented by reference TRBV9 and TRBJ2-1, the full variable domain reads DSGVTQTPKHLITATGQRVTLRCSPRSGDLSVYWYQQSLDQGLQFLIQYYNGEERAKGNILERFSAQQFPDLHSELNLSSLELGDSALYFCASSVYQGAGPEKQFFGPGTRLTVL.

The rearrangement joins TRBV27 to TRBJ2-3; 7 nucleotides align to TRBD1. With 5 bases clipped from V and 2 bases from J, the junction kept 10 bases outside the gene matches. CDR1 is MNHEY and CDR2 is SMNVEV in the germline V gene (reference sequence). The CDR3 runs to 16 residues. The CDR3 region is CASSNDRVAYTDTQYF. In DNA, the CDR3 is TGTGCCAGCAGTAACGACAGGGTGGCATACACAGATACGCAGTATTTT.

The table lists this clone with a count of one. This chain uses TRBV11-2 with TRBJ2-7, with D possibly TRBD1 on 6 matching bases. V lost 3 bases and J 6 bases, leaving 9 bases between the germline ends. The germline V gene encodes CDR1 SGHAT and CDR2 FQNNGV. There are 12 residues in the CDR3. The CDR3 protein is CASSFDRREQYF. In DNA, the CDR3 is TGTGCCAGCAGCTTTGACAGGCGCGAGCAGTACTTC.

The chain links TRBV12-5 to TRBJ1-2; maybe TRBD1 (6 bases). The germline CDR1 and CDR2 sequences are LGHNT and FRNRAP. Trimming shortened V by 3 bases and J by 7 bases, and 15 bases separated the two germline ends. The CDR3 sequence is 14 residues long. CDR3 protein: CASGFSASGAGYTF. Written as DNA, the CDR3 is TGTGCTAGTGGTTTTTCCGCCTCGGGGGCTGGCTACACCTTC.

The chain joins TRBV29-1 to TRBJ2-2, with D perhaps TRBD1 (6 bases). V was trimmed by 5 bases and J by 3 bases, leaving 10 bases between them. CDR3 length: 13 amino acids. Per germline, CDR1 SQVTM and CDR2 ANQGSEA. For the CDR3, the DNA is TGCAGCGTTCTAGGGGGTGACACCGGGGAGCTGTTTTTT. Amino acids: CSVLGGDTGELFF.

CDR3 DNA: TGTGCCATCAGGGACCCTGGTGGGACCGGGGAGCTGTTTTTT. Translating it yields CAIRDPGGTGELFF. The rearrangement links TRBV10-3 to TRBJ2-2; D gene unclear. The CDR3 is 14 amino acids. V was trimmed by 6 bases and J by 5 bases, leaving 13 bases between them. The germline V gene encodes CDR1 ENHRY and CDR2 SYGVKD.